This TCR beta chain originates from a study of beta chain features in type 1 diabetes (dated 2018 in TCRdb). Context from the whole study: Mean age, gender distribution, total cell number and subset yield were not different between patients and healthy donors. A total of roughly 100 million sorted cells were examined across all samples, and the number of cells per subset was strongly correlated with RNA yield. The study compared the TCRB repertoires of sorted circulating CD4+ T cell subsets in recently diagnosed type 1 diabetes patients with those in matched healthy donors. Whereas all 30 or so donors provided naive and central memory subsets, regulatory and stem cell-like memory subsets were isolated from just 8 patients and about eight healthy donors.

A remark on this clone: What this receptor recognizes is not known. Base qualities are not recorded, but no much larger clone differs from it by a single base.

The study at large found these results: At VDJ recombination sites, type 1 diabetes patients had fewer insertions and more deleted nucleotides, which implies abnormalities in thymic rearrangement. Type 1 diabetes patients showed a moderate but significant shortening of TCRB CDR3 length in all four CD4+ subsets. Because cDNA rather than genomic DNA was sequenced, highly expressing activated cells could have been over-represented, although no difference in activation and CD3 levels was found between groups. Naive, central memory and regulatory TCRB repertoires appeared more similar among patients than among healthy donors. PCR might favor shorter templates, but patient and control samples were amplified and corrected together, so any skew would affect both groups equally. Only small numbers of individuals were included in the HLA sub-analyses, which left unresolved whether HLA type had any influence on TCRB rearrangement.

The High Capacity cDNA Reverse Transcription Kit was used to reverse transcribe all of the isolated RNA, meaning that expressed TCRB transcripts were what got sequenced. Naive, central memory and regulatory T cell samples underwent deep immunoSEQ sequencing, averaging roughly 3.4 million total reads per sample. Sorted cells were lysed in RLT buffer, and RNA was extracted using DNase-treated RNeasy Micro or Mini kits according to cell number. To prevent cross-contamination, each cell subset was processed individually, whereas patient and healthy donor samples were processed jointly. Using the immunoSEQ multiplex PCR, TCRB sequences were amplified from cDNA into 87-bp fragments spanning the CDR3 region. Sequencing of the amplicons was performed on the Illumina HiSeq platform. From the authors' description of their analysis: Synthetic template baselines were used to correct PCR bias computationally, reads within Hamming distance 2 were collapsed, and singletons that could not be merged were discarded. Reads were aligned against IMGT so that V, D and J genes, CDR3 length and insertions or deletions at six rearrangement sites could be assigned. Within each subset, clonotype counts were normalized to sorted cell number, and only after that were true diversity and Gini coefficients computed with the tcR R package. Repertoire sharing was quantified using the overlap coefficient calculated on TCRB nucleotide sequences. As a proxy for the pre-selection repertoire, out-of-frame TCRB sequences from naive cells were analyzed. TCRdb took over this immuneACCESS table, retaining in-frame rearrangements with V and J assigned. Such tables are incomplete; in checked studies, under half of the missing clones stem from an unresolved V gene, and the remainder is unexplained. V and J calls and clone size come straight from that table; D and trimming were deduced from the DNA. This sample comprises hundreds of thousands of clones, over 12% of them detected only once. The ten largest clones capture 0.03% to 0.045% of the sample.

From the cysteine up to the phenylalanine, the CDR3 has a length of 13 residues. Only the CDR3 DNA stays, 39 bases, in frame from base 1. The germline V gene (reference sequence) specifies GTSNPN as CDR1 and SVGIG as CDR2. V gives up 5 bases and J gives up 2 bases, and the segment between their germline ends measures 9 bases. A single peripheral blood draw of around 100 mL on average was collected from each donor into heparinised tubes. Using a panel that included CD45RO, CCR7, CD25, CD127, CD95 and CD27, naive, central memory, regulatory and stem cell-like memory CD4+ T cells were sorted on a BD FACSAria II. Purity was above 98% for every sorted population. PBMCs were isolated immediately by Lymphoprep density gradient centrifugation and stained directly without culture. To minimize batch effects, samples were stained and sorted in pairs, one healthy donor with one patient per experiment.

The TCR was taken from a man in his late teens or twenties with type 1 diabetes. The sample was naive CD4+ T cells from blood. This specimen's cell subset or site label, interpreted: true naive CD4+ T cells. The chain is made from TRBV30 and TRBJ1-4, with the D segment identity uncertain. The CDR3 protein: CAWAAGTNEKLFF. The DNA sequence is as follows: TGTGCCTGGGCAGCCGGCACTAATGAAAAACTGTTTTTT. The variable domain in full, with residues beyond the CDR3 obtained from the reference TRBV30 and TRBJ1-4 genes, is SQTIHQWPATLVQPVGSPLSLECTVEGTSNPNLYWYRQAAGRGLQLLFYSVGIGQISSEVPQNLSASRPQDRQFILSSKKLLLSDSGFYLCAWAAGTNEKLFFGSGTQLSVL.